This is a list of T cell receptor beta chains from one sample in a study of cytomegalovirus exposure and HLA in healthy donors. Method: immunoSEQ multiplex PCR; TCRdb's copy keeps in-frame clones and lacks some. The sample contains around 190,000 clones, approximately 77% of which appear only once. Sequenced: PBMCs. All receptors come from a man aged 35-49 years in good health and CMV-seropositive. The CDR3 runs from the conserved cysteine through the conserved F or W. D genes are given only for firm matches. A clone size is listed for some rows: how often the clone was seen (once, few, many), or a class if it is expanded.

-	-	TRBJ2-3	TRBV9	TGTGCCAGCAGCGTATCTGCACTAGATACGCAGTATTTT	CASSVSALDTQYF
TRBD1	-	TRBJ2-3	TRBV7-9	TGTGCCAGCAGCTTTGGACAGGGAATAGCAGATACGCAGTATTTT	CASSFGQGIADTQYF
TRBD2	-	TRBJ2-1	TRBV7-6	TGTGCCAGCAGCCTTAGCGGGACCCGAAACAATGAGCAGTTCTTC	CASSLSGTRNNEQFF
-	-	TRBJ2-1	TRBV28	TGTGCCAGCAAAGGGGGATACAATGAGCAGTTCTTC	CASKGGYNEQFF
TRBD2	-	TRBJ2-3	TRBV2	TGTGCCAGCCGAGGGACTAGCGGATTGGATACGCAGTATTTT	CASRGTSGLDTQYF
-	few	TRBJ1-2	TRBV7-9	TGTGCCAGCAGCTCGACTGCAACAGGGTATACGTCCGACTATGGCTACACCTTC	CASSSTATGYTSDYGYTF
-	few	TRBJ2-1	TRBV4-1	TGCGCCAGCAGCCAAGAACGGGTGGGGCACAATGAGCAGTTCTTC	CASSQERVGHNEQFF
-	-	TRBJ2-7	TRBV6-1	TGTGCCACCCAAAAGGGGGTTAATTCGGGCGATGAGCAGTACTTC	CATQKGVNSGDEQYF
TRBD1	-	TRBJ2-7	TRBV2	TGTGCCAGCCGGACAGGGGGGGTCCACGAGCAGTACTTC	CASRTGGVHEQYF
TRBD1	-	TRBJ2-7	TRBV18	TGTGCCAGCTCACCTTCCTGGACAGGGGCGGGATACGAGCAGTACTTC	CASSPSWTGAGYEQYF